Here is one T cell receptor beta chain with its context. Antigen specificity is unknown. The record originates from a study of chemoradiotherapy in HPV16-positive cancers. For the study at large: Candidate HPV-specific T-cell clones and common TCR motifs came from functional assays in a couple of HPV16-positive patients. Whole-study findings and limits: For HPV16-positive patients, expanding HPV-responsive T cells associated with longer recurrence-free survival. Candidate HPV-specific clones and E7-related TCR motifs grew in tumor during treatment.

The length of the CDR3 is 16 residues. Over chemoradiotherapy, repertoires were sampled more than once. TCRdb keeps only in-frame clones here, not all; method: immunoSEQ multiplex PCR. The sample includes 15,000 to 20,000 clones, just under 70% of them seen just once. The chain is built from TRBV21-1 and TRBJ2-7; whether TRBD1, the table's D call, matches the DNA was not checked. TRBV21-1 constitutes a pseudogene. This receptor was obtained from a human donor with HPV-associated anogenital cancer. Sequencing used tumor tissue, obtained from a patient who underwent chemoradiotherapy. The CDR3 reads CASSLVGWTGSYEQYF. The CDR3 coding sequence is TGTGCCAGCAGCCTGGTCGGATGGACAGGTTCCTACGAGCAGTACTTC.